Given below is one TCR beta chain in context. The antigen is unknown. The data were obtained in a study of cytomegalovirus exposure and HLA in healthy donors. Overall study results and limits: The HLA-A and HLA-B alleles of most subjects were reportedly predicted accurately from TCR beta sequences.

The CDR3 totals 13 residues. V was shortened by 6 bases and J by 6 bases, with 11 bases between the two germline ends. Germline V CDR1 and CDR2: SNHLY, FYNNEI. The primer mix had 60 Vbeta and 13 Jbeta primers. Using immunoSEQ multiplex PCR, the repertoire was profiled, and TCRdb retains in-frame clones only, with some absent. The table has 90,000 to 110,000 clones, around four fifths seen once. This sequence joins TRBV2 and TRBJ1-4, with a tentative D call TRBD1 (5 bases). The receptor was derived from a woman aged 50 to 60 in good health and CMV-seropositive. Sequencing used PBMCs. As DNA, the CDR3 is TGTGCCAGCAGGGCAGGGCCAGATGAAAAACTGTTTTTT. Translation: CASRAGPDEKLFF.